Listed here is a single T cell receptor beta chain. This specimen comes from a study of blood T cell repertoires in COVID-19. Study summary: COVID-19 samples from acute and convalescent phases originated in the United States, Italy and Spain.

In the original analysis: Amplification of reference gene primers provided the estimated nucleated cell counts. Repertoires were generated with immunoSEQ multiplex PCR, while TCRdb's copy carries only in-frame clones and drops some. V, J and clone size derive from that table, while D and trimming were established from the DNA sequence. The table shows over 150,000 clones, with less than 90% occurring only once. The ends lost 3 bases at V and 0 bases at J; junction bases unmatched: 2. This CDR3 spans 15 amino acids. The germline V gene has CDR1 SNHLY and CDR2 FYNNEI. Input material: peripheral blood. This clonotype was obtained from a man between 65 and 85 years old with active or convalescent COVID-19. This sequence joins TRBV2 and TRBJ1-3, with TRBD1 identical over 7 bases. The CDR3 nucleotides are TGTGCCAGCAGTGACAGGGGGTTCTCTGGAAACACCATATATTTT. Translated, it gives CASSDRGFSGNTIYF.